The clone carrying this T cell receptor beta chain appeared many times. The antigen remains unidentified. This sample was taken from a study of metastatic and nonmetastatic thyroid tumors. Findings and caveats of the study: Compared with benign nodules, malignant thyroid tumors were reported to have significantly higher TCR beta diversity in both blood and tumor.

TCRdb reprocessed the PCR reads via MiXCR. This sample has 15,000 or so clones, with around 20% found just once. Not a single patient had been given any form of treatment at any point before undergoing thyroid surgery. CDR3 length: 14 amino acids. CDR1 and CDR2 from the germline V gene are DFQATT and SNEGSKA (reference sequence). The sequence was collected from a female donor with papillary thyroid cancer or a benign thyroid nodule (not recorded which). Some clones in this sample may be carry-over from other donors' samples. The chain uses TRBV20-1 and TRBJ1-1, with D perhaps TRBD1 (6 bases). Input material: tumor tissue. In DNA form, the CDR3 reads TGCAGGGGGCCGGGACAACCTACCAAGGCTGAAGCTTTCTTT. This sequence encodes CRGPGQPTKAEAFF.